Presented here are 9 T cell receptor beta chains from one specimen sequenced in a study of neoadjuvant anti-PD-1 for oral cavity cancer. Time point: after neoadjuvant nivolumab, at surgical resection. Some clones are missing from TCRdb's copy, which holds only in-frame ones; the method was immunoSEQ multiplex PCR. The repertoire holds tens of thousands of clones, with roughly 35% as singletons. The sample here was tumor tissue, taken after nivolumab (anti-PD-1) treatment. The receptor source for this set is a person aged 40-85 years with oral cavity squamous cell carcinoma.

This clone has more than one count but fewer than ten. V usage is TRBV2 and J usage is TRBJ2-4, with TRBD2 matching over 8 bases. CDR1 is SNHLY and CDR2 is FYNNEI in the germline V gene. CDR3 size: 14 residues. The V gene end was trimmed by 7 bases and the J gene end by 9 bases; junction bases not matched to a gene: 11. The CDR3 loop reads CASNPGAGVGIQYF. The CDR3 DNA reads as TGTGCCAGCAACCCAGGAGCGGGAGTCGGCATTCAGTACTTC.

In DNA, the CDR3 is TGTGCCAGCACCTTCCCTAGCTCTTACGAGCAGTACTTC. Protein: CASTFPSSYEQYF. The gene calls are TRBV28 and TRBJ2-7; D possibly corresponds to TRBD2 (5 bases). Germline assignment: CDR1 MDHEN and CDR2 SYDVKM. The CDR3 runs 13 residues. Trimming stripped 7 bases from V and 4 bases from J, with 14 bases between.

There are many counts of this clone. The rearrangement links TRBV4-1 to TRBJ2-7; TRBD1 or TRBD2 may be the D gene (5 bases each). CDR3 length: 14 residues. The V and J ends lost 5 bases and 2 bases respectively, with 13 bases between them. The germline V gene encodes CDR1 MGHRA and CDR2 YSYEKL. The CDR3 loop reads CASSNRDLTYEQYF. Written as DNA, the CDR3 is TGCGCCAGCAGCAACCGGGACCTTACCTACGAGCAGTACTTC.

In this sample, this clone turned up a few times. This chain's CDR3 is CAIGPEGYF. The DNA of the CDR3 is TGTGCCATCGGCCCCGAAGGGTACTTC. The V call is TRBV10-3, the J call TRBJ2-7; no firm D call. Trimming removed 8 bases at V and 12 bases at J, with 11 bases between. Germline V CDR1 and CDR2: ENHRY, SYGVKD. This CDR3 is built from 9 residues.

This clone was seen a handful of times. The CDR3 coding sequence is TGTGCCAGCAGTTTATTTGGGAACACAGGGAACACTGAAGCTTTCTTT. Amino acid sequence: CASSLFGNTGNTEAFF. The chain uses TRBV27 and TRBJ1-1, with D tentatively TRBD1 (5 bases). The V gene lost 1 base and the J gene lost 1 base, with 13 bases spanning the gap. Germline CDR1 MNHEY, CDR2 SMNVEV (reference sequence). This CDR3 comprises 16 residues.

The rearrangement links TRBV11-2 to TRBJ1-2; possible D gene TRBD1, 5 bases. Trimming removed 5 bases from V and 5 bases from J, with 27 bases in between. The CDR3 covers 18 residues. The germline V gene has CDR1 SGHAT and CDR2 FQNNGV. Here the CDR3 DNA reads TGTGCCAGCAGCCGCGGTGGGGGAGGGCGCGGGCCTCCGTATGGCTACACCTTC. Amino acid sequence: CASSRGGGGRGPPYGYTF. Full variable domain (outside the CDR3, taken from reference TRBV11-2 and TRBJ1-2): EAGVAQSPRYKIIEKRQSVAFWCNPISGHATLYWYQQILGQGPKLLIQFQNNGVVDDSQLPKDRFSAERLKGVDSTLKIQPAKLEDSAVYLCASSRGGGGRGPPYGYTFGSGTRLTVV.

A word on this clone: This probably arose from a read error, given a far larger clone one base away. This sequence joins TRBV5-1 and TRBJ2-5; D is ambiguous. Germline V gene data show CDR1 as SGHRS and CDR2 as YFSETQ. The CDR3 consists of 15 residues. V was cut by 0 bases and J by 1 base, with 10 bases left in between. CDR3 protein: CASSLGDRVQETQYF. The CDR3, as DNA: TGCGCCAGCAGCTTGGGCGATAGGGTCCAAGAGACCCAGTACTTC.

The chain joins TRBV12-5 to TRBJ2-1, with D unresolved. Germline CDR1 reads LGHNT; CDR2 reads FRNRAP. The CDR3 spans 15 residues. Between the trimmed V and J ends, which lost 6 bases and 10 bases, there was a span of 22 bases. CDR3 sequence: CASGNRVPYVGEQFF. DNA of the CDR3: TGTGCTAGTGGAAACCGGGTCCCTTATGTAGGGGAGCAGTTCTTC.

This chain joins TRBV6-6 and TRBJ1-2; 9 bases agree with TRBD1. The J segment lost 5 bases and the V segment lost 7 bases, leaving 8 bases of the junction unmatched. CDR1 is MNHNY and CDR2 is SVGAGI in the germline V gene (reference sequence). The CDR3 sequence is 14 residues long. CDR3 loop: CASKPGQGGYGYTF. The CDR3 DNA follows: TGTGCCAGCAAACCGGGACAGGGAGGGTATGGCTACACCTTC.